These 24 T cell receptor beta chains were all obtained from the same sample, sequenced in a study of OX40 agonist ivuxolimab in advanced cancers. Assay: immunoSEQ multiplex PCR; the TCRdb copy retains only in-frame clones and omits some. The data show tens of thousands of clones, approximately 80% seen once. This specimen consisted of CD4+ or CD8+ T cells sorted from blood, obtained in a trial of the OX40 agonist ivuxolimab. These receptors were collected from an adult with an advanced solid tumor such as melanoma, head and neck, liver or kidney cancer.

This rearrangement joins TRBV4-2 to TRBJ2-3; D unclear. This CDR3 region has 13 residues. V gave up 1 base and J gave up 2 bases, with 4 bases separating them. Germline CDR1 and CDR2: LGHNA and YNFKEQ. The CDR3 bases are TGTGCCAGCAGCCAAGCAGCCACAGATACGCAGTATTTT. It codes for CASSQAATDTQYF.

This clone has just one count. The chain joins TRBV5-4 to TRBJ2-5; possibly TRBD1 for D (8 bases). Germline CDR1 and CDR2: SGHNT and YYREEE (reference sequence). V shed 2 bases and J shed 0 bases, with 17 bases lying between them. The CDR3 sequence is 17 residues long. CDR3 coding DNA: TGTGCCAGCAGCTTACAGGGGGGGTCTCGGTACCAAGAGACCCAGTACTTC. This sequence encodes CASSLQGGSRYQETQYF. Full variable domain (outside the CDR3, taken from reference TRBV5-4 and TRBJ2-5): ETGVTQSPTHLIKTRGQQVTLRCSSQSGHNTVSWYQQALGQGPQFIFQYYREEENGRGNFPPRFSGLQFPNYSSELNVNALELDDSALYLCASSLQGGSRYQETQYFGPGTRLLVL.

The chain has TRBV9 and TRBJ2-3; 7 bases are a match to TRBD2. Germline V gives CDR1 SGDLS, CDR2 YYNGEE. J gave up 2 bases and V 3 bases, and 9 bases lay outside the gene matches. The CDR3 loop spans 16 amino acids. In DNA, the CDR3 is TGTGCCAGCAGCGCGAGGGAGGGGACTTTCACAGATACGCAGTATTTT. Protein sequence: CASSAREGTFTDTQYF.

The V gene is TRBV19, the J gene TRBJ1-1, with 8 bases aligning to TRBD1. The CDR3 length is 16 residues. CDR1 is LNHDA, CDR2 SQIVND, per germline (reference sequence). J was trimmed by 7 bases and V by 3 bases; bases with no gene match: 13. CDR3 sequence: CASSMGGRGRGNEAFF. The CDR3 DNA reads TGTGCCAGTAGTATGGGGGGCAGGGGGCGCGGTAATGAAGCTTTCTTT.

The count of this clone is one. The V and J genes are TRBV7-2 and TRBJ1-1, with 8 bases aligning to TRBD1. The ends lost 5 bases at V and 3 bases at J; junction bases unmatched: 2. The CDR3 totals 13 residues. CDR1 and CDR2 (germline): SGHTA, FQGNSA. CDR3 DNA sequence: TGTGCCAGCAGCCTACAGGGGGACACTGAAGCTTTCTTT. Translating it yields CASSLQGDTEAFF.

This chain uses TRBV28 with TRBJ1-4; a possible D gene is TRBD1 (5 bases). Germline V gives CDR1 MDHEN, CDR2 SYDVKM. V was pared by 6 bases and J by 8 bases, with 19 bases between. The CDR3 loop spans 15 amino acids. The CDR3: CASSKRQGKVEKLFF. Written as DNA, the CDR3 is TGTGCCAGCAGCAAAAGGCAGGGAAAGGTCGAAAAACTGTTTTTT.

This clone was detected only a few times. Here the CDR3 DNA reads TGTGCCAGCAGTAATCGGCTTGGGAACGAGAATGGCTACACCTTC. This translates into CASSNRLGNENGYTF. The genes are TRBV2 and TRBJ1-2; D gene ambiguous. The CDR3 runs to 15 residues. The ends were cut back, 5 bases at V and 6 bases at J, with 19 bases in the middle. The V gene's germline CDR1 is SNHLY and CDR2 FYNNEI.

This chain connects TRBV7-6 to TRBJ2-7; 9 nucleotides line up with TRBD1. The CDR3 has 14 amino acids. The J segment lost 4 bases and the V segment lost 5 bases, leaving 6 bases of the junction unmatched. Looked up from germline, CDR1 is SGHVS and CDR2 is FNYEAQ. The CDR3 region has the DNA TGTGCCAGCAGCGGGGGACAGGGCGGGTACGAGCAGTACTTC. This sequence encodes CASSGGQGGYEQYF.

The genes are TRBV5-6 and TRBJ2-3; 7 bases map to TRBD1. Germline CDR1 reads SGHDT; CDR2 reads YYEEEE. The junction had 11 bases not matched to a gene; V was cut back by 3 bases and J by 1 base. This CDR3 has 17 amino acids. The CDR3 region is CASSSTGEGAGTDTQYF. CDR3 nucleotides: TGTGCCAGCAGCTCCACAGGGGAAGGAGCGGGCACAGATACGCAGTATTTT. Based on the CDR3 plus reference TRBV5-6 and TRBJ2-3, the full variable domain is DAGVTQSPTHLIKTRGQQVTLRCSPKSGHDTVSWYQQALGQGPQFIFQYYEEEERQRGNFPDRFSGHQFPNYSSELNVNALLLGDSALYLCASSSTGEGAGTDTQYFGPGTRLTVL.

This clone came up a few times. This sequence joins TRBV12-5 and TRBJ1-1, with a weak D call TRBD1 (5 bases). CDR1 is LGHNT and CDR2 is FRNRAP in the germline V gene. Trimming took 2 bases from V and 0 from J, leaving 19 bases between them. The CDR3 extends over 18 amino acids. The CDR3 reads CASGLRSLGRRMNTEAFF. The CDR3 DNA reads as TGTGCTAGTGGTTTGAGGTCTCTGGGACGCAGAATGAACACTGAAGCTTTCTTT.

V usage is TRBV7-9 and J usage is TRBJ2-7; perhaps D is TRBD1 or TRBD2 (7 bases each). V was cut by 2 bases and J by 5 bases, with 16 bases left in between. This CDR3 region has 15 residues. CDR1 and CDR2 from the germline V gene are SEHNR and FQNEAQ (reference sequence). The CDR3, as DNA: TGTGCCAGCAGCTTACAGGGGGAGGGGTCCCACGAGCAGTACTTC. Translation: CASSLQGEGSHEQYF.

This sequence joins TRBV5-6 and TRBJ1-1; D is ambiguous. Trimming stripped 5 bases from V and 6 bases from J, with 17 bases between. CDR3 length: 14 residues. Germline CDR1 is SGHDT and CDR2 is YYEEEE. The CDR3, as DNA: TGTGCCAGCAGTTTTCCCATGGGAAGGGCTGAAGCTTTCTTT. Translating it yields CASSFPMGRAEAFF.

The V call is TRBV5-1, the J call TRBJ1-2; D possibly corresponds to TRBD1 (5 bases). Germline values: CDR1 SGHRS, CDR2 YFSETQ. The CDR3 covers 20 residues. V dropped 1 base and J dropped 5 bases, with 30 bases sitting between them. The CDR3 reads CASSLRPGAREAPNRYGYTF. DNA for the CDR3: TGCGCCAGCAGCTTGCGTCCCGGGGCCAGGGAAGCCCCAAATAGGTATGGCTACACCTTC.

This chain connects TRBV12-5 to TRBJ2-7; D not resolved. Germline-derived CDR1 and CDR2 are LGHNT and FRNRAP. The V gene lost 1 base and the J gene lost 6 bases, with 10 bases spanning the gap. This CDR3 is built from 13 residues. CDR3 amino acids: CASGLDQYGEQYF. DNA of the CDR3: TGTGCTAGTGGTTTGGACCAGTACGGCGAGCAGTACTTC.

As regards this clone: The sample holds other DNA sequences that translate to the same CDR3. The chain is built from TRBV5-1 and TRBJ2-5, with 7 nucleotides matching TRBD2. This CDR3 is 14 amino acids long. Germline V lookup: CDR1 SGHRS, CDR2 YFSETQ. J was trimmed by 5 bases and V by 2 bases; bases with no gene match: 6. For the CDR3, the DNA is TGCGCCAGCAGCTTAGGTCTGGGGGGGGAGACCCAGTACTTC. It codes for CASSLGLGGETQYF.

The rearrangement joins TRBV29-1 to TRBJ2-1; D is unclear. The germline V gene encodes CDR1 SQVTM and CDR2 ANQGSEA. Trimming stripped 0 bases from V and 2 bases from J, with 20 bases between. This CDR3 has 18 residues. The CDR3 loop reads CSVEELPQALGTYNEQFF. The CDR3 region has the DNA TGCAGCGTTGAAGAGTTGCCTCAGGCCCTGGGAACCTACAATGAGCAGTTCTTC.

A note on this clone: This CDR3 is also generated by other DNA sequences in the sample. V and J are TRBV6-5 and TRBJ1-1; D perhaps matches TRBD1 (5 bases). This CDR3 contains 12 residues. The germline CDR1 and CDR2 sequences are MNHEY and SVGAGI. V was pared by 4 bases and J by 5 bases, with 8 bases between. The CDR3 here is CASSFGGTEAFF. The CDR3 region has the DNA TGTGCCAGCAGTTTCGGGGGTACTGAAGCTTTCTTT.

This chain uses TRBV9 with TRBJ2-2, with D uncertain. Germline V gene lookup returns CDR1 SGDLS and CDR2 YYNGEE. V was shortened by 2 bases and J by 5 bases, with 13 bases between the two germline ends. The CDR3 sequence is 15 residues long. The CDR3 DNA is TGTGCCAGCAGCGTTGGGTTTTCTGTGACCGGGGAGCTGTTTTTT. As protein: CASSVGFSVTGELFF.

This chain links TRBV7-9 with TRBJ1-4, with D hard to call. The germline V and J ends were trimmed by 5 bases and 8 bases, with 15 bases remaining between them. The CDR3 loop spans 14 amino acids. Germline V lookup: CDR1 SEHNR, CDR2 FQNEAQ (reference sequence). The CDR3 DNA reads as TGTGCCAGCAGCCCCCGGGAGCTGGAAGAAAAACTGTTTTTT. Translation gives CASSPRELEEKLFF.

This rearrangement joins TRBV4-1 to TRBJ1-1; 11 bases agree with TRBD1. Losses at the gene ends were 0 bases for V and 11 bases for J; bases not matched to a gene: 8. Germline V gene sequence: CDR1 MGHRA, CDR2 YSYEKL. This CDR3 has 15 residues. This CDR3 is CASSQDEAGTGGAFF. CDR3 bases: TGCGCCAGCAGCCAAGATGAGGCCGGGACAGGGGGGGCTTTCTTT.

The V call is TRBV9, the J call TRBJ2-2; TRBD1 is a possible D gene (6 bases). V lost 0 bases to trimming and J lost 6 bases, with 12 bases between them. CDR3 size: 15 residues. Germline-derived CDR1 and CDR2 are SGDLS and YYNGEE. CDR3 coding DNA: TGTGCCAGCAGCGTAGTCACAGGGCCATCCGGGGAGCTGTTTTTT. Its translation: CASSVVTGPSGELFF.

The chain uses TRBV7-4 and TRBJ1-5, with TRBD1 matching over 7 bases. The CDR3 contains 14 residues. V gave up 5 bases and J gave up 5 bases; unmatched junction bases: 6. Germline lookup yields CDR1 SGHVT and CDR2 SQSDAQ. The CDR3 reads CASSPQTGYQPQHF. The CDR3 DNA reads TGTGCCAGCAGCCCCCAGACAGGGTATCAGCCCCAGCATTTT.

In this sample, this clone turned up a few times. The chain joins TRBV7-2 to TRBJ1-1; 7 nucleotides line up with TRBD1. Germline loops: CDR1 SGHTA, CDR2 FQGNSA. This CDR3 is built from 13 residues. V gave up 5 bases and J gave up 4 bases; unmatched junction bases: 4. The CDR3 sequence is CASSTQGRTEAFF. CDR3 DNA: TGTGCCAGCAGCACACAGGGGCGCACTGAAGCTTTCTTT.

As DNA, the CDR3 is TGTGCCAGCAGCCCCCCACTGGGAGGGCCTTTGAACGAGCAGTACTTC. Translated, it gives CASSPPLGGPLNEQYF. V gene TRBV27 combines with J gene TRBJ2-7; the match to TRBD2 covers 7 bases. With V trimmed by 6 bases and J by 5 bases, 16 bases remained unmatched. The germline V gene encodes CDR1 MNHEY and CDR2 SMNVEV (reference sequence). The CDR3 loop spans 16 amino acids.